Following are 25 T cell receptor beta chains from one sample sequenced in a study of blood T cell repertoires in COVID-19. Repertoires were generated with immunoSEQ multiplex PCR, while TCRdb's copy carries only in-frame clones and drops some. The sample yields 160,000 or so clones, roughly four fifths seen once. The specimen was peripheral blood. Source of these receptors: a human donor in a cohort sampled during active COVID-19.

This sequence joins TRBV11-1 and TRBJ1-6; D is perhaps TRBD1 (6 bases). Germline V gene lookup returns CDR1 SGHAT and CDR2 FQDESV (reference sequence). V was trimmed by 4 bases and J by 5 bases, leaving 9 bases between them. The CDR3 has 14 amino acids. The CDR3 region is CASSSRDNNSPLHF. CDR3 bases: TGTGCCAGCAGCTCCCGGGACAATAATTCACCCCTCCACTTT.

The CDR3 DNA follows: TGCACCAGCAGAAACCGGGACAGGGGGCGCGAGCAGTACTTC. Its protein product is CTSRNRDRGREQYF. The chain links TRBV1 to TRBJ2-7; TRBD1 was called by the table and not checked on the DNA. TRBV1 constitutes a pseudogene. This CDR3 has 14 amino acids.

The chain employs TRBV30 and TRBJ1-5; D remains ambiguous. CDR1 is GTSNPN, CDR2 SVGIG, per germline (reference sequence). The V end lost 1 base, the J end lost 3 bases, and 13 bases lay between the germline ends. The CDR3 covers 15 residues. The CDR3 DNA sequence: TGTGCCTGGAGTGGGGCTCCATCCTCCAATCAGCCCCAGCATTTT. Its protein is CAWSGAPSSNQPQHF.

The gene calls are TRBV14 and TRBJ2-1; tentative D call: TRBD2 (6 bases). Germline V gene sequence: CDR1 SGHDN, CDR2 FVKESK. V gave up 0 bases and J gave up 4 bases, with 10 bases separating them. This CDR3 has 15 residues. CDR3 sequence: CASSQELAVYNEQFF. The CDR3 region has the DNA TGTGCCAGCAGCCAAGAATTAGCGGTTTACAATGAGCAGTTCTTC. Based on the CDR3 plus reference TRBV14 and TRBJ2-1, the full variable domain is EAGVTQFPSHSVIEKGQTVTLRCDPISGHDNLYWYRRVMGKEIKFLLHFVKESKQDESGMPNNRFLAERTGGTYSTLKVQPAELEDSGVYFCASSQELAVYNEQFFGPGTRLTVL.

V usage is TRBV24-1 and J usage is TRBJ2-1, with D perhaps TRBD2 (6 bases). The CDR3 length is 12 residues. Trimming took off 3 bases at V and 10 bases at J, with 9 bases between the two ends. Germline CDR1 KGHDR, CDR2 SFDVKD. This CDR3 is CATSDQSGEQFF. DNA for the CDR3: TGTGCCACCAGTGATCAAAGCGGGGAGCAGTTCTTC.

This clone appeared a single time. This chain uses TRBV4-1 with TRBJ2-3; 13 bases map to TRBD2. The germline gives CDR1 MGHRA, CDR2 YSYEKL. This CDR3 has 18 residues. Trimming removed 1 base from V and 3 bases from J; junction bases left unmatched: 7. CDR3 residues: CASSQGGLAGDGTDTQYF. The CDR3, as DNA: TGCGCCAGCAGCCAAGGAGGACTAGCGGGAGATGGGACAGATACGCAGTATTTT.

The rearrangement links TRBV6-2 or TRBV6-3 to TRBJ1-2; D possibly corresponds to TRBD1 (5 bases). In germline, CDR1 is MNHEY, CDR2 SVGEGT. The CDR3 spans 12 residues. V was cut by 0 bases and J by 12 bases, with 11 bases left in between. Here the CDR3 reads CASSYSRGNHTF. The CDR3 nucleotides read TGTGCCAGCAGTTACTCGCGGGGCAACCACACCTTC.

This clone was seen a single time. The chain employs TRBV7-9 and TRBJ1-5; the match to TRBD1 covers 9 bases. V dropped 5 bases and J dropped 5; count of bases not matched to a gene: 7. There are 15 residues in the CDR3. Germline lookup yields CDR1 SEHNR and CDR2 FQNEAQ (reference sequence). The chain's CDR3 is CASSRGTGKDQPQHF. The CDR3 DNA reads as TGTGCCAGCAGCCGGGGGACAGGGAAAGATCAGCCCCAGCATTTT.

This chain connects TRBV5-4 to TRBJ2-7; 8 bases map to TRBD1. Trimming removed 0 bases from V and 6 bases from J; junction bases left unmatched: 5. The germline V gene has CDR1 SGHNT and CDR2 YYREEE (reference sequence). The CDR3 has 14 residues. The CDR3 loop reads CASSLEDRAPEQYF. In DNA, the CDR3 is TGTGCCAGCAGCTTGGAGGACAGGGCCCCCGAGCAGTACTTC. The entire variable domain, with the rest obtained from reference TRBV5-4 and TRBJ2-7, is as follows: ETGVTQSPTHLIKTRGQQVTLRCSSQSGHNTVSWYQQALGQGPQFIFQYYREEENGRGNFPPRFSGLQFPNYSSELNVNALELDDSALYLCASSLEDRAPEQYFGPGTRLTVT.

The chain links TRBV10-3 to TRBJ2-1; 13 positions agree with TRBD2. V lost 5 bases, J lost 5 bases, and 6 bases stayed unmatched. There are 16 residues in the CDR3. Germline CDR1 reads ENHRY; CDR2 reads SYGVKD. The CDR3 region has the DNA TGTGCCATCAGTCAGGGGGGGACTAGCGGGGACAATGAGCAGTTCTTC. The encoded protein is CAISQGGTSGDNEQFF.

The DNA of the CDR3 is TGTGCCAGTAATACCCGACTAGCGGGGCCGTACAATGAGCAGTTCTTC. It specifies CASNTRLAGPYNEQFF. The rearrangement uses TRBV19 and TRBJ2-1; the match to TRBD2 covers 11 bases. The CDR3 is 16 residues long. V dropped 7 bases and J dropped 4; count of bases not matched to a gene: 9. CDR1 and CDR2 from the germline V gene are LNHDA and SQIVND (reference sequence).

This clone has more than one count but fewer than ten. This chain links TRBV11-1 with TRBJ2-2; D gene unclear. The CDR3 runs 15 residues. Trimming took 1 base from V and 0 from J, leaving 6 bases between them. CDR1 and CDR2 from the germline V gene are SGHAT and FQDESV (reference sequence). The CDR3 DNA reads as TGTGCCAGCAGCTTAGTGCGGTCGAACACCGGGGAGCTGTTTTTT. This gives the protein CASSLVRSNTGELFF.

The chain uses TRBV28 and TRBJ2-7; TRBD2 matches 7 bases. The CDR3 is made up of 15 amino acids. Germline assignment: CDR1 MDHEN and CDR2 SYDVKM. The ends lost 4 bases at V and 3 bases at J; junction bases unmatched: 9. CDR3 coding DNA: TGTGCCAGCAGTTCCCCCGCGGGAGCCCACTACGAGCAGTACTTC. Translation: CASSSPAGAHYEQYF.

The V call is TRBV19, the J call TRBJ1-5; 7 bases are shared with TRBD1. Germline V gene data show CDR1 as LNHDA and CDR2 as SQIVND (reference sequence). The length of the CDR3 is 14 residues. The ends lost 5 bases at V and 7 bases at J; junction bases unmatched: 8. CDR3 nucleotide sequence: TGTGCCAGTAGTGCGGAACAGGGGACCCAGCCCCAGCATTTT. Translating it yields CASSAEQGTQPQHF.

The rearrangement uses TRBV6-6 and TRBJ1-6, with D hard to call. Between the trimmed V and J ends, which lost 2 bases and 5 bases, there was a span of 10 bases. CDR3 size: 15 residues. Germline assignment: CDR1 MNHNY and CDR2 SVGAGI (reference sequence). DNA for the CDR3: TGTGCCAGCAGTTACATGAGAGGCGATAATTCACCCCTCCACTTT. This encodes CASSYMRGDNSPLHF.

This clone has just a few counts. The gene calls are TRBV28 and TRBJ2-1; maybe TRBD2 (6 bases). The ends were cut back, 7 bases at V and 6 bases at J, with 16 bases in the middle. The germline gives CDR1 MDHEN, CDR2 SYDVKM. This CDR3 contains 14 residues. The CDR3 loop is CASKGFSGSNEQFF. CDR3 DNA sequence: TGTGCCAGCAAGGGGTTTAGCGGATCCAATGAGCAGTTCTTC. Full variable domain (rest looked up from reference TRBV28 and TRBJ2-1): DVKVTQSSRYLVKRTGEKVFLECVQDMDHENMFWYRQDPGLGLRLIYFSYDVKMKEKGDIPEGYSVSREKKERFSLILESASTNQTSMYLCASKGFSGSNEQFFGPGTRLTVL.

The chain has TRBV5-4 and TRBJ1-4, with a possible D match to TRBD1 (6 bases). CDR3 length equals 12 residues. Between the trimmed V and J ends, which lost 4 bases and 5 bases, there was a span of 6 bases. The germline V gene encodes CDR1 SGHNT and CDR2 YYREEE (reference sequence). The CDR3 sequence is CASSRGNEKLFF. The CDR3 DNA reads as TGTGCCAGCAGCAGGGGGAATGAAAAACTGTTTTTT.

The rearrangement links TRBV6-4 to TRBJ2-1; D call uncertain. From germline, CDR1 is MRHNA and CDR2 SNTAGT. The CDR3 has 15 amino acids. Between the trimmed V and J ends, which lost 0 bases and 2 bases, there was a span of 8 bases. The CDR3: CASSDSSAPYNEQFF. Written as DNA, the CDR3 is TGTGCCAGCAGTGACTCAAGCGCTCCCTACAATGAGCAGTTCTTC.

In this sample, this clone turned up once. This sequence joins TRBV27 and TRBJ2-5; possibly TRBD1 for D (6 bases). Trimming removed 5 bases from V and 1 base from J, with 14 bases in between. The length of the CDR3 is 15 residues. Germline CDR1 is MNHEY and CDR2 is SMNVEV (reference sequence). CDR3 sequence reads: CASSPFSDSQETQYF. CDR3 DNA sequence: TGTGCCAGCAGTCCATTCTCGGACAGCCAAGAGACCCAGTACTTC.

CDR3: CASSQRTSGGADTQYF. The CDR3 nucleotides read TGTGCCAGCAGTCAGAGGACTAGCGGGGGGGCAGATACGCAGTATTTT. This sequence joins TRBV9 and TRBJ2-3, with 15 bases that match TRBD2. Germline V gene data show CDR1 as SGDLS and CDR2 as YYNGEE. The CDR3 runs 16 residues. The V and J ends lost 5 bases and 4 bases, in that order; junction bases with no gene match: 5.

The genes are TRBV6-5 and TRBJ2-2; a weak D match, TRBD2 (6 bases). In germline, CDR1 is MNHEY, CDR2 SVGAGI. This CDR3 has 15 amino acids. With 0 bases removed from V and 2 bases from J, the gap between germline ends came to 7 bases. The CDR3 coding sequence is TGTGCCAGCAGTTACTCGGGGGGAAACACCGGGGAGCTGTTTTTT. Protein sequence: CASSYSGGNTGELFF.

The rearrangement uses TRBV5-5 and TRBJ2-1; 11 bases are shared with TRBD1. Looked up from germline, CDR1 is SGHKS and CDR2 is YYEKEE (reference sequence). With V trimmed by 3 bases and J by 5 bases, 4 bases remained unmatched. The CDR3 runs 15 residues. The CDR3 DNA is TGTGCCAGCAGCTCCTGGACAGGGGGCCACAATGAGCAGTTCTTC. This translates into CASSSWTGGHNEQFF.

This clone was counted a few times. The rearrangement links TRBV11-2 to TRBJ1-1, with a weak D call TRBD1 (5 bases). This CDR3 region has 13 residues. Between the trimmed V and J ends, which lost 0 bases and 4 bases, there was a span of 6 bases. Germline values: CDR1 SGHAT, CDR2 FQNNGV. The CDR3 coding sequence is TGTGCCAGCAGCTTAGACGGGGGCACTGAAGCTTTCTTT. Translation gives CASSLDGGTEAFF.

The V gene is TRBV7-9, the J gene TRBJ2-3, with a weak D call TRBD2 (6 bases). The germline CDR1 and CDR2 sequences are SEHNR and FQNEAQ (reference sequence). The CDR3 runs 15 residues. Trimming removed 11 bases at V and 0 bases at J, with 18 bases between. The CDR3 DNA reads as TGTGCCGGGCGGGACGCCGACACTAGCACAGATACGCAGTATTTT. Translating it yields CAGRDADTSTDTQYF.

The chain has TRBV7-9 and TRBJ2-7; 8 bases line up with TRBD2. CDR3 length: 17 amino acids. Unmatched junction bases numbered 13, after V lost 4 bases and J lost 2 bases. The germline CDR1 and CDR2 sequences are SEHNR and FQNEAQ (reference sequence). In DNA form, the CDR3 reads TGTGCCAGCAGCTGGAATCCCCGGGGGGGCTCCACCTACGAGCAGTACTTC. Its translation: CASSWNPRGGSTYEQYF.